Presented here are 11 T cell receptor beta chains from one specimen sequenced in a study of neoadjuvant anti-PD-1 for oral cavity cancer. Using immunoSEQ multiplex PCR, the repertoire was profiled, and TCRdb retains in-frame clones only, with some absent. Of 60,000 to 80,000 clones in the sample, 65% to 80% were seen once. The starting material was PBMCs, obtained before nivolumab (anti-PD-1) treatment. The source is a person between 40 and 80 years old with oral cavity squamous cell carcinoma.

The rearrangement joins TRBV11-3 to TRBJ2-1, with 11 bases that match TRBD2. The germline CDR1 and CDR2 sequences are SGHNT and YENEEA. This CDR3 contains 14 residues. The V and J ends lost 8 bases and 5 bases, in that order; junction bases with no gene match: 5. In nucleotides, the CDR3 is TGTGCCAGCTCCCTAGCGGGGGGACACAATGAGCAGTTCTTC. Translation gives CASSLAGGHNEQFF.

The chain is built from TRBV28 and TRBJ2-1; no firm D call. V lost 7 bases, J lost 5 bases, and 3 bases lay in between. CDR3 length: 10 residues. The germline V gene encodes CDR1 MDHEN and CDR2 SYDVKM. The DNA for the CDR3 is TGTGCCAGCAAGGACAATGAGCAGTTCTTC. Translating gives CASKDNEQFF.

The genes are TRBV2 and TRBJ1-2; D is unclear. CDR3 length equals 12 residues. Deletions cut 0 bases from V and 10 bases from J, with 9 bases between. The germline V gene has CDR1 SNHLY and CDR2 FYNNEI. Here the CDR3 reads CASSEAPQTYTF. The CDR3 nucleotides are TGTGCCAGCAGTGAAGCGCCCCAAACCTACACCTTC. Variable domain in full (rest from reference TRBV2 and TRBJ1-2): EPEVTQTPSHQVTQMGQEVILRCVPISNHLYFYWYRQILGQKVEFLVSFYNNEISEKSEIFDDQFSVERPDGSNFTLKIRSTKLEDSAMYFCASSEAPQTYTFGSGTRLTVV.

The DNA for the CDR3 is TGTGCCAGCTCACCGAGACAGAGTGAAAAAACTGAAGCTTTCTTT. It translates to CASSPRQSEKTEAFF. The chain has TRBV18 and TRBJ1-1; weak D call: TRBD1 (5 bases). CDR1 is KGHSH, CDR2 LQKENI, per germline. V was cut by 3 bases and J by 5 bases, with 16 bases left in between. The CDR3 runs 15 residues.

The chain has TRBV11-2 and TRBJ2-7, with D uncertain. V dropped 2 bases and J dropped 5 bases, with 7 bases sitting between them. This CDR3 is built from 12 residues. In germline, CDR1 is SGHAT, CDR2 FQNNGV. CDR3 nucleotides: TGTGCCAGCAGCTTACTCTGGGACGAGCAGTACTTC. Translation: CASSLLWDEQYF. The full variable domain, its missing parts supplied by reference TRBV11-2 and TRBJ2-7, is EAGVAQSPRYKIIEKRQSVAFWCNPISGHATLYWYQQILGQGPKLLIQFQNNGVVDDSQLPKDRFSAERLKGVDSTLKIQPAKLEDSAVYLCASSLLWDEQYFGPGTRLTVT.

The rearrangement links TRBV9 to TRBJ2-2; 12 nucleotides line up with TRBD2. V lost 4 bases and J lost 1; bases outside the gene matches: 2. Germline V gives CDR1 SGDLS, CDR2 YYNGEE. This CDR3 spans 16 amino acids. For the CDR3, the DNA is TGTGCCAGCAGCCCGGGACTAGCGGGGAACACCGGGGAGCTGTTTTTT. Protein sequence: CASSPGLAGNTGELFF.

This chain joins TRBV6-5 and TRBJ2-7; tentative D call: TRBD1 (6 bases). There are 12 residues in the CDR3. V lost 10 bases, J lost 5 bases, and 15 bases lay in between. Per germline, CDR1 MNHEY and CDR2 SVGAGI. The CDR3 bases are TGTGCCACAATTAAGGGGGTCCACGAGCAGTACTTC. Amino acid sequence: CATIKGVHEQYF.

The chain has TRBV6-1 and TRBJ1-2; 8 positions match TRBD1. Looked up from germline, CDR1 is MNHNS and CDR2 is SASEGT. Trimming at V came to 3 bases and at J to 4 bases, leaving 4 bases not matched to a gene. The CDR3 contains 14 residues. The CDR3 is CASSEGQALYGYTF. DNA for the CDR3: TGTGCCAGCAGTGAGGGACAGGCCCTCTATGGCTACACCTTC.

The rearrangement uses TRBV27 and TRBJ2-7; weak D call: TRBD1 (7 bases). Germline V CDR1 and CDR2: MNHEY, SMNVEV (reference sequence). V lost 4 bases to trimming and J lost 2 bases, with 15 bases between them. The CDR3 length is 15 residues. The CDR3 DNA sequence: TGTGCCAGCAGTTGGAGACAGGGACTGACCTACGAGCAGTACTTC. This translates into CASSWRQGLTYEQYF.

The CDR3 sequence: CASTGQTLYEQYF. The CDR3 coding sequence is TGTGCCAGCACTGGACAGACTCTATACGAGCAGTACTTC. This sequence joins TRBV2 and TRBJ2-7; possibly TRBD1 for D (6 bases). There are 13 residues in the CDR3. The V gene lost 7 bases and the J gene lost 4 bases, with 14 bases spanning the gap. The germline V gene encodes CDR1 SNHLY and CDR2 FYNNEI. Drawing the rest from reference TRBV2 and TRBJ2-7, the complete variable domain is EPEVTQTPSHQVTQMGQEVILRCVPISNHLYFYWYRQILGQKVEFLVSFYNNEISEKSEIFDDQFSVERPDGSNFTLKIRSTKLEDSAMYFCASTGQTLYEQYFGPGTRLTVT.

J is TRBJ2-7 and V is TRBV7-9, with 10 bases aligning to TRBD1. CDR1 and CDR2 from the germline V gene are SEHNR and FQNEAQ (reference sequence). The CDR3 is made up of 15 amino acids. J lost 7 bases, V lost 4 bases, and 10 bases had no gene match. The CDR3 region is CASSSPWTGGEEQYF. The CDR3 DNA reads TGTGCCAGCAGCTCCCCCTGGACAGGGGGAGAAGAGCAGTACTTC. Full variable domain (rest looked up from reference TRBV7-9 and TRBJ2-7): DTGVSQNPRHKITKRGQNVTFRCDPISEHNRLYWYRQTLGQGPEFLTYFQNEAQLEKSRLLSDRFSAERPKGSFSTLEIQRTEQGDSAMYLCASSSPWTGGEEQYFGPGTRLTVT.